This is a list of T cell receptor beta chains from one sample in a study of shared clonotypes between healthy human individuals. The method was immunoSEQ multiplex PCR; TCRdb's version includes in-frame clones alone and lacks a portion of them. This table has approximately 500,000 clones, 70% to 80% appearing once. The sample taken for sequencing was PBMCs. The receptors derive from a middle-aged woman in good health. Some clones in this sample may be carry-over from other donors' samples. Both conserved end residues are part of each CDR3. A D gene is named only where the DNA matches it firmly. Not every row has a clone size; where given, it reads once, few, many or a size class.

>TRBJ2-7|.|.|TRBV30
CAWGGDSYEQYF
TGTGCCTGGGGGGGCGACTCCTACGAGCAGTACTTC
>TRBJ2-3|few|.|TRBV5-1
CASSLAESTDTQYF
TGCGCCAGCAGCTTGGCCGAGAGCACAGATACGCAGTATTTT
>TRBJ1-5|.|.|TRBV7-2
CASSLPGWQPQHF
TGTGCCAGCAGCTTACCGGGGTGGCAGCCCCAGCATTTT
>TRBJ2-7|.|.|TRBV6-1
CASSGYYEQYF
TGTGCCAGCAGTGGATACTACGAGCAGTACTTC
>TRBJ2-7|.|TRBD2|TRBV5-4
CASSSGGGLSPYEQYF
TGTGCCAGCAGCTCCGGGGGGGGACTAAGTCCGTACGAGCAGTACTTC
>TRBJ2-7|many|TRBD2|TRBV7-2
CASSLGGSLYEQYF
TGTGCCAGCAGCTTGGGCGGGAGCCTCTACGAGCAGTACTTC
>TRBJ1-2|once|.|TRBV5-6
CASSAGVPNIHGYTF
TGTGCCAGCAGCGCCGGGGTCCCCAATATCCATGGCTACACCTTC
>TRBJ2-1|.|.|TRBV4-3
CASSPGQLLYNEQFF
TGCGCCAGCAGCCCAGGACAGTTACTATACAATGAGCAGTTCTTC
>TRBJ2-7|many|.|TRBV28
CASSIRDRNSEQYF
TGTGCCAGCAGTATCCGGGACCGCAATAGTGAGCAGTACTTC
>TRBJ2-2|.|.|TRBV6-1
CASSTRGTNTGELFF
TGTGCCAGCAGTACCAGGGGAACTAACACCGGGGAGCTGTTTTTT
>TRBJ1-4|.|TRBD1|TRBV28
CASRDRGVEKLFF
TGTGCCAGCAGAGACAGGGGTGTTGAAAAACTGTTTTTT
>TRBJ2-4|.|TRBD2|TRBV25-1
CASSEPGGLGTKNIQYF
TGTGCCAGCAGTGAACCCGGGGGACTAGGGACTAAAAACATTCAGTACTTC
>TRBJ1-4|.|.|TRBV4-2
CASSQRRPEGEKLFF
TGTGCCAGCAGCCAGAGACGGCCTGAGGGAGAAAAACTGTTTTTT
>TRBJ1-4|.|TRBD1|TRBV19
CASSSLPGQGSEKLFF
TGTGCCAGTAGTTCACTCCCGGGACAGGGGAGTGAAAAACTGTTTTTT
>TRBJ1-2|.|.|TRBV7-9
CASSLRGYYGYTF
TGTGCCAGCAGCTTGCGGGGATACTATGGCTACACCTTC
>TRBJ2-1|.|.|TRBV7-3
CASRANSYNEQFF
TGTGCCAGCAGGGCTAATTCCTACAATGAGCAGTTCTTC
>TRBJ2-5|.|.|TRBV7-9
CASSLPTWAGDEETQYF
TGTGCCAGCAGCCTCCCGACTTGGGCAGGGGATGAAGAGACCCAGTACTTC
>TRBJ1-3|.|.|TRBV15
CATSTNTIYF
TGTGCCACCAGCACAAACACCATATATTTT
>TRBJ2-3|.|TRBD2|TRBV7-2
CASSATGLAGSTDTQYF
TGTGCCAGCAGCGCGACGGGGCTAGCGGGGAGCACAGATACGCAGTATTTT
>TRBJ2-1|.|TRBD2|TRBV4-1
CASSQGAGERNEQFF
TGCGCCAGCAGCCAAGGGGCGGGAGAGAGAAATGAGCAGTTCTTC
>TRBJ1-1|.|.|TRBV15
CATGLPDMNTEAFF
TGTGCCACCGGCCTTCCAGACATGAACACTGAAGCTTTCTTT
>TRBJ2-5|.|.|TRBV6-1
CASSAGAGWYQETQYF
TGTGCCAGCAGTGCAGGGGCAGGGTGGTACCAAGAGACCCAGTACTTC
>TRBJ2-3|.|.|TRBV6-5
CASTGAERVPDTQYF
TGTGCCAGCACGGGAGCGGAGAGGGTCCCAGATACGCAGTATTTT
>TRBJ2-1|once|TRBD1|TRBV28
CASSLGQVGNEQFF
TGTGCCAGCAGCCTAGGACAGGTCGGTAATGAGCAGTTCTTC
>TRBJ2-7|.|.|TRBV7-9
CASSLGPRTFNYEQYF
TGTGCCAGCAGCTTAGGCCCCAGGACATTTAACTACGAGCAGTACTTC
>TRBJ2-3|.|.|TRBV6-5
CASMPRVGRGYTQYF
TGTGCCAGCATGCCGAGAGTGGGCAGGGGTTATACGCAGTATTTT
>TRBJ2-5|.|.|TRBV2
CASSDVSGETQYF
TGTGCCAGCAGCGACGTTTCTGGCGAGACCCAGTACTTC
>TRBJ2-1|.|TRBD2|TRBV9
CASSRRSSGSSNEQFF
TGTGCCAGCAGTCGTAGGTCTAGCGGGAGCTCCAATGAGCAGTTCTTC
>TRBJ1-2|.|.|TRBV29-1
CSVVPRIAPSGYTF
TGCAGCGTTGTCCCCAGGATAGCCCCGAGTGGCTACACCTTC
>TRBJ1-5|.|.|TRBV2
CASREAGLGQPQHF
TGTGCCAGCCGGGAGGCGGGGCTAGGGCAGCCCCAGCATTTT
>TRBJ2-3|.|.|TRBV18
CASSPPSGTTDTQYF
TGTGCCAGCTCACCACCATCCGGGACCACAGATACGCAGTATTTT
>TRBJ1-3|.|.|TRBV30
CAWSEAFGGIGNTIYF
TGTGCCTGGAGCGAGGCGTTCGGAGGGATAGGAAACACCATATATTTT
>TRBJ2-3|.|TRBD2|TRBV2
CATSSGSTDTQYF
TGTGCCACCTCTAGCGGTAGCACAGATACGCAGTATTTT
>TRBJ2-1|many|TRBD1|TRBV4-2
CASSQEFSGQGGNEQFF
TGTGCCAGCAGCCAAGAGTTTTCGGGACAGGGGGGCAATGAGCAGTTCTTC
>TRBJ2-1|.|.|TRBV30
CAWTVSNEQFF
TGTGCCTGGACAGTTTCAAATGAGCAGTTCTTC
>TRBJ2-6|.|.|TRBV30
CAWSAGSGANVLTF
TGTGCCTGGAGTGCGGGCTCTGGGGCCAACGTCCTGACTTTC
>TRBJ2-7|.|TRBD2|TRBV28
CASSFSGLALYEQYF
TGTGCCAGCAGTTTTAGCGGACTAGCGCTCTACGAGCAGTACTTC
>TRBJ1-1|.|.|TRBV19
CASSMRRNTEAFF
TGTGCCAGTAGTATGCGACGGAACACTGAAGCTTTCTTT
>TRBJ1-3|.|TRBD1|TRBV19
CASSIHRTGVAGNTIYF
TGTGCCAGTAGTATCCATCGGACAGGGGTTGCTGGAAACACCATATATTTT
>TRBJ2-1|.|TRBD2|TRBV5-1
CASSEGTSGYEQFF
TGCGCCAGCAGCGAAGGGACTAGCGGCTATGAGCAGTTCTTC
>TRBJ2-3|.|.|TRBV11-3
CASSLPGGTDTQYF
TGTGCCAGCAGCCTCCCGGGAGGCACAGATACGCAGTATTTT
>TRBJ2-2|.|TRBD2|TRBV5-1
CASSLDSGRDTGELFF
TGCGCCAGCAGCTTGGATAGCGGGAGGGATACCGGGGAGCTGTTTTTT
>TRBJ2-2|once|TRBD2|TRBV9
CASSVGTSGNEELFF
TGTGCCAGCAGCGTGGGGACTAGCGGGAACGAGGAGCTGTTTTTT
>TRBJ2-2|few|TRBD2|TRBV4-3
CASSQDRREPTGELFF
TGCGCCAGCAGCCAAGATAGGCGGGAGCCCACCGGGGAGCTGTTTTTT
>TRBJ1-5|.|TRBD1|TRBV5-6
CASSLRPDRANSRDQPQHF
TGTGCCAGCAGCTTGCGGCCGGACAGGGCCAACTCGAGGGATCAGCCCCAGCATTTT
>TRBJ1-4|.|.|TRBV5-1
CASSPEGRVHEKLFF
TGCGCCAGCAGCCCGGAGGGCAGGGTTCATGAAAAACTGTTTTTT
>TRBJ1-4|once|.|TRBV6-1
CASSHREAPIEKLFF
TGTGCCAGCAGTCATAGGGAGGCCCCTATTGAAAAACTGTTTTTT
>TRBJ2-1|.|TRBD2|TRBV30
CAWSIWREGGDEQFF
TGTGCCTGGAGTATCTGGCGGGAGGGGGGCGATGAGCAGTTCTTC
>TRBJ2-3|few|.|TRBV2
CASSFSTDTQYF
TGTGCCAGCAGTTTCAGCACAGATACGCAGTATTTT
>TRBJ2-5|.|.|TRBV25-1
CASMRGGQETQYF
TGTGCCAGCATGAGGGGGGGCCAAGAGACCCAGTACTTC
>TRBJ1-1|few|.|TRBV21-1
CASNLGSPMNTEAFF
TGTGCCAGCAACTTGGGGTCACCTATGAACACTGAAGCTTTCTTT
>TRBJ2-5|.|TRBD2|TRBV7-7
CASSPEGRVETQYF
TGTGCCAGCAGCCCCGAGGGGAGGGTGGAGACCCAGTACTTC
>TRBJ1-6|once|TRBD1|TRBV7-2
CASSGRTGGFSPLHF
TGTGCCAGCAGCGGCCGGACAGGCGGGTTTTCACCCCTCCACTTT
>TRBJ2-7|.|TRBD2|TRBV7-7
CASSPGLASTYEQYF
TGTGCTAGCAGCCCGGGACTAGCGTCTACCTACGAGCAGTACTTC
>TRBJ2-3|once|.|TRBV6-6
CATIGRSSTDTQYF
TGTGCCACCATTGGACGTTCTAGCACAGATACGCAGTATTTT
>TRBJ2-7|.|TRBD2|TRBV5-1
CASSLNGRAYEQYF
TGCGCCAGCAGCTTGAACGGGAGGGCCTACGAGCAGTACTTC
>TRBJ2-3|.|.|TRBV27
CASSFRSAGTDTQYF
TGTGCCAGCAGTTTCCGGTCAGCGGGCACAGATACGCAGTATTTT
>TRBJ2-3|.|.|TRBV28
CASSFGGATDTQYF
TGTGCCAGCAGTTTTGGGGGGGCAACAGATACGCAGTATTTT
>TRBJ1-4|.|TRBD1|TRBV6-1
CASSFNRGGEKLFF
TGTGCCAGCAGTTTTAACAGGGGAGGTGAAAAACTGTTTTTT